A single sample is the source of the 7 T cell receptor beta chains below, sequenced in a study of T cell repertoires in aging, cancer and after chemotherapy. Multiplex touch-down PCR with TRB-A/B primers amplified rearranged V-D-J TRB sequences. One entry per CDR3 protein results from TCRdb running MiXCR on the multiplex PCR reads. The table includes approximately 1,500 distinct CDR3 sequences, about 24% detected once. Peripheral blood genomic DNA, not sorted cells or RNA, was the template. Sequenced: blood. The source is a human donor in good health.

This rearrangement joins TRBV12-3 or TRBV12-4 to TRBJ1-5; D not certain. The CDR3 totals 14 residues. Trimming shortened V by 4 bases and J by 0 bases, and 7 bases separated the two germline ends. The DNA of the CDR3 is TGTGCCAGCAGTTCCTCTCTTAGCAATCAGCCCCAGCATTTT. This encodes CASSSSLSNQPQHF.

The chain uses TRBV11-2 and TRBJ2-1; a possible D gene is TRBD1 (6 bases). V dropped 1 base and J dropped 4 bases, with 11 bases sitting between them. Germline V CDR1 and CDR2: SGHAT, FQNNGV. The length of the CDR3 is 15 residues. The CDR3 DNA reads TGTGCCAGCAGCTTAGTTCGGGGACAATACAATGAGCAGTTCTTC. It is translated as CASSLVRGQYNEQFF.

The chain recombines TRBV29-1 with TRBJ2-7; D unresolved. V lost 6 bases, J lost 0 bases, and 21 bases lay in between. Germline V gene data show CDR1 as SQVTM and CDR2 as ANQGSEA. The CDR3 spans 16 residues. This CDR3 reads CSVPPRVATSSYEQYF. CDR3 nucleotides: TGCAGCGTCCCCCCCCGTGTGGCCACCTCCTCCTACGAGCAGTACTTC.

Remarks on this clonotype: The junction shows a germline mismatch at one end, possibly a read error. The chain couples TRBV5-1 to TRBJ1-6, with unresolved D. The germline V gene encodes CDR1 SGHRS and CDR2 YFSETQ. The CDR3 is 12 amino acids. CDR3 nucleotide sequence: TGTGCCAGCAGCTCCGGCCTTTCACCCCTCCACTTT. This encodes CASSSGLSPLHF.

The DNA of the CDR3 is TGCAGTGCTAACCGAGCGGGAGGTGAAAACATTCAGTACTTC. Protein product: CSANRAGGENIQYF. V gene TRBV20-1 combines with J gene TRBJ2-4, with TRBD2 identical over 9 bases. Germline trimming cut 4 bases from V and 5 bases from J; bases unmatched to any gene: 6. The CDR3 totals 14 residues. Per the germline V gene, CDR1 is DFQATT and CDR2 is SNEGSKA (reference sequence).

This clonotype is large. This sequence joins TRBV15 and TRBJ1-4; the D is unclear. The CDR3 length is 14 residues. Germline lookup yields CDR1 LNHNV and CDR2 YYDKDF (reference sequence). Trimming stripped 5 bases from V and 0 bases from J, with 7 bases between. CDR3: CATSPGATNEKLFF. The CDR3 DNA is TGTGCCACCAGCCCCGGTGCAACTAATGAAAAACTGTTTTTT.

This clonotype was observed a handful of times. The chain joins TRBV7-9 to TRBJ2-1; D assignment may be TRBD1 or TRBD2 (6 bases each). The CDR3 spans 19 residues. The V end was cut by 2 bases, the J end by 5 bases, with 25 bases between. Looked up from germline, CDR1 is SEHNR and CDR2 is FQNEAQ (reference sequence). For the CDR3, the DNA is TGTGCCAGCAGCTTATTCCGGGGGCAAACACGGGCTTTACACAATGAGCAGTTCTTC. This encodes CASSLFRGQTRALHNEQFF.